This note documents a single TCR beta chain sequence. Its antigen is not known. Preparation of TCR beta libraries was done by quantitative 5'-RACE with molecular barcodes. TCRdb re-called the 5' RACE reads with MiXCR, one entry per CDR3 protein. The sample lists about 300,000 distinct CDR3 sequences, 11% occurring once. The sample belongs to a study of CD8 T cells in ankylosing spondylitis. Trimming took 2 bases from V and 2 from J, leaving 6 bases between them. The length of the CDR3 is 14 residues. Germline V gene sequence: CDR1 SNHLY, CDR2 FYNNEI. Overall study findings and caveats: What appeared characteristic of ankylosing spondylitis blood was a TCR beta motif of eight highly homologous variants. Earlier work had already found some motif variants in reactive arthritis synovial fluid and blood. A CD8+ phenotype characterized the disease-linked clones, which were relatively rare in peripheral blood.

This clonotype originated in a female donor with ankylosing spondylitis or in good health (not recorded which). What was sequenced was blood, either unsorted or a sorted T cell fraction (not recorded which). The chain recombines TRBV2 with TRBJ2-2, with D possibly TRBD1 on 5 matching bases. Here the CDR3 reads CASSEQGNTGELFF. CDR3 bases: TGTGCCAGCAGTGAACAGGGTAACACCGGGGAGCTGTTTTTT.